This record looks at one T cell receptor beta chain sequence and its context. What it binds is unknown. Single viable CD3+CD4+CD8-CD45RO+ cells were sorted as the memory CD4+ T cells. This sample is part of a study of memory CD4+ T cells and cytomegalovirus serostatus. Germline CDR1 and CDR2: LGHNA and YNFKEQ. CDR3 length: 16 amino acids. Deletions cut 0 bases from V and 4 bases from J, with 12 bases between. Study-wide results and caveats: A US-trained random forest predicted CMV serostatus with median AUC about 0.92.

Generated by immunoSEQ multiplex PCR, the TCRdb table keeps only in-frame clones and is missing some. Of 48,000 or so clones in the sample, about three quarters were seen once. The source material was memory CD4+ T cells from blood. The receptor was isolated from an adult in good health and CMV-seronegative. The chain recombines TRBV4-2 with TRBJ2-2, with D perhaps matching TRBD1 (7 bases). CDR3 bases: TGTGCCAGCAGCCAAGAGCGACAGGGAGGCACCGGGGAGCTGTTTTTT. Its protein product is CASSQERQGGTGELFF.